These T cell receptor beta chains were read from a single sample in a study of cytomegalovirus exposure and HLA in healthy donors. This table comes from immunoSEQ multiplex PCR, and its TCRdb copy is limited to in-frame clones, with some not included. This table has around 200,000 clones, 80% appearing once. Sequencing input: PBMCs. The origin of the receptors is a boy aged 10-17 years in good health and CMV-seronegative. CDR3s include the opening cysteine and the closing phenylalanine or tryptophan. Fields, in order: D gene, clone size, J gene, V gene, CDR3 protein, CDR3 DNA. D genes are given only for firm matches. Clone size appears in some rows only: once, few, many, or a class for an expanded clone.

d_gene: TRBD1; abundance: .; j_gene: TRBJ2-7; v_gene: TRBV7-6; CDR3aa: CASSLPAGGFDEQYF; CDR3nt: TGTGCCAGCAGCTTACCCGCAGGGGGCTTTGACGAGCAGTACTTC
d_gene: TRBD2; abundance: once; j_gene: TRBJ2-1; v_gene: TRBV6-5; CDR3aa: CASSYVAGEYNEQFF; CDR3nt: TGTGCCAGCAGTTACGTTGCGGGGGAGTACAATGAGCAGTTCTTC
d_gene: .; abundance: few; j_gene: TRBJ1-1; v_gene: TRBV11-1; CDR3aa: CASSLSGMNTEAFF; CDR3nt: TGTGCCAGCAGCTTATCAGGGATGAACACTGAAGCTTTCTTT
d_gene: TRBD1; abundance: once; j_gene: TRBJ1-2; v_gene: TRBV7-9; CDR3aa: CASRGDRANYGYTF; CDR3nt: TGTGCCAGCAGGGGAGACAGGGCTAACTATGGCTACACCTTC
d_gene: .; abundance: .; j_gene: TRBJ1-2; v_gene: TRBV7-9; CDR3aa: CSSSFMEKNAPGFNYGYTF; CDR3nt: TGTTCCAGCAGCTTTATGGAAAAAAACGCGCCAGGGTTTAACTATGGCTACACCTTC
d_gene: .; abundance: .; j_gene: TRBJ2-7; v_gene: TRBV18; CDR3aa: CASSPMRADEQYF; CDR3nt: TGTGCCAGCTCACCAATGAGGGCAGACGAGCAGTACTTC
d_gene: .; abundance: .; j_gene: TRBJ2-7; v_gene: TRBV11-3; CDR3aa: CASSLSPGAVYEQYF; CDR3nt: TGTGCCAGCAGCTTATCTCCTGGGGCCGTTTACGAGCAGTACTTC
d_gene: .; abundance: .; j_gene: TRBJ2-7; v_gene: TRBV30; CDR3aa: CAWGVGGVGEQYF; CDR3nt: TGTGCCTGGGGGGTGGGGGGAGTGGGCGAGCAGTACTTC
d_gene: .; abundance: .; j_gene: TRBJ2-2; v_gene: TRBV6-1; CDR3aa: CASSQGTGELFF; CDR3nt: TGTGCCAGCAGCCAGGGGACCGGGGAGCTGTTTTTT
d_gene: .; abundance: .; j_gene: TRBJ1-4; v_gene: TRBV4-1; CDR3aa: CASSQVGTAGGEKLFF; CDR3nt: TGCGCCAGCAGCCAAGTCGGTACAGCCGGAGGGGAAAAACTGTTTTTT
d_gene: .; abundance: .; j_gene: TRBJ1-3; v_gene: TRBV5-1; CDR3aa: CASSSQGSGNTIYF; CDR3nt: TGCGCCAGCAGCTCCCAGGGCTCTGGAAACACCATATATTTT
d_gene: TRBD1; abundance: .; j_gene: TRBJ2-5; v_gene: TRBV6-5; CDR3aa: CASSGTGKTQYF; CDR3nt: TGTGCCAGCAGCGGGACAGGGAAGACCCAGTACTTC
d_gene: .; abundance: .; j_gene: TRBJ1-2; v_gene: TRBV30; CDR3aa: CAWSPTGRHGYTF; CDR3nt: TGTGCCTGGAGCCCCACAGGGCGGCATGGCTACACCTTC
d_gene: TRBD1; abundance: .; j_gene: TRBJ1-4; v_gene: TRBV14; CDR3aa: CASRPQGSREKLFF; CDR3nt: TGTGCCAGCAGACCACAGGGGTCGCGAGAAAAACTGTTTTTT
d_gene: .; abundance: .; j_gene: TRBJ2-5; v_gene: TRBV7-3; CDR3aa: CASSSRGGGETQYF; CDR3nt: TGTGCCAGCAGCTCCCGAGGGGGTGGCGAGACCCAGTACTTC
d_gene: .; abundance: .; j_gene: TRBJ1-5; v_gene: TRBV19; CDR3aa: CASSITKNQPQHF; CDR3nt: TGTGCCAGTAGTATAACAAAGAATCAGCCCCAGCATTTT
d_gene: .; abundance: .; j_gene: TRBJ1-4; v_gene: TRBV6-1; CDR3aa: CASTQGGAQNEKLFF; CDR3nt: TGTGCCAGCACTCAAGGGGGGGCCCAAAATGAAAAACTGTTTTTT
d_gene: .; abundance: .; j_gene: TRBJ1-4; v_gene: TRBV7-9; CDR3aa: CASSSGSQEGEKLFF; CDR3nt: TGTGCCAGCAGCTCCGGGTCCCAAGAGGGTGAAAAACTGTTTTTT
d_gene: .; abundance: once; j_gene: TRBJ2-4; v_gene: TRBV7-8; CDR3aa: CASSSPPAGAKNIQYF; CDR3nt: TGTGCCAGCAGCTCCCCCCCCGCAGGGGCCAAAAACATTCAGTACTTC
d_gene: .; abundance: .; j_gene: TRBJ1-1; v_gene: TRBV7-2; CDR3aa: CASSLVGGVLMNTEAFF; CDR3nt: TGTGCCAGCAGCTTAGTGGGCGGGGTCCTAATGAACACTGAAGCTTTCTTT
d_gene: TRBD1; abundance: .; j_gene: TRBJ1-2; v_gene: TRBV10-1; CDR3aa: CASSEDRVDGYTF; CDR3nt: TGCGCCAGCAGTGAGGACAGGGTAGATGGCTACACCTTC
d_gene: .; abundance: .; j_gene: TRBJ2-1; v_gene: TRBV5-6; CDR3aa: CASSFPTAHEQFF; CDR3nt: TGTGCCAGCAGCTTCCCGACAGCCCATGAGCAGTTCTTC
d_gene: TRBD1; abundance: .; j_gene: TRBJ1-4; v_gene: TRBV7-9; CDR3aa: CSSSLRTGAGEKLFF; CDR3nt: TGTTCCAGCAGCTTACGGACAGGGGCGGGTGAAAAACTGTTTTTT
d_gene: .; abundance: .; j_gene: TRBJ1-2; v_gene: TRBV4-1; CDR3aa: CASSQPLRSATYGYTF; CDR3nt: TGCGCCAGCAGCCAACCCCTCCGAAGTGCTACCTATGGCTACACCTTC
d_gene: TRBD1; abundance: .; j_gene: TRBJ1-1; v_gene: TRBV6-6; CDR3aa: CASSPWTGLNTEAFF; CDR3nt: TGTGCCAGCAGTCCCTGGACAGGGCTGAACACTGAAGCTTTCTTT
d_gene: .; abundance: .; j_gene: TRBJ2-3; v_gene: TRBV30; CDR3aa: CAWSVTVPVTDTQYF; CDR3nt: TGTGCCTGGAGTGTAACAGTCCCGGTTACAGATACGCAGTATTTT
d_gene: .; abundance: .; j_gene: TRBJ2-7; v_gene: TRBV27; CDR3aa: CATGKGQTYEQYF; CDR3nt: TGTGCCACCGGAAAAGGACAGACCTACGAGCAGTACTTC
d_gene: TRBD2; abundance: .; j_gene: TRBJ2-7; v_gene: TRBV6-6; CDR3aa: CASRATSGGSYEQYF; CDR3nt: TGTGCCAGCAGGGCGACTAGCGGGGGATCCTACGAGCAGTACTTC